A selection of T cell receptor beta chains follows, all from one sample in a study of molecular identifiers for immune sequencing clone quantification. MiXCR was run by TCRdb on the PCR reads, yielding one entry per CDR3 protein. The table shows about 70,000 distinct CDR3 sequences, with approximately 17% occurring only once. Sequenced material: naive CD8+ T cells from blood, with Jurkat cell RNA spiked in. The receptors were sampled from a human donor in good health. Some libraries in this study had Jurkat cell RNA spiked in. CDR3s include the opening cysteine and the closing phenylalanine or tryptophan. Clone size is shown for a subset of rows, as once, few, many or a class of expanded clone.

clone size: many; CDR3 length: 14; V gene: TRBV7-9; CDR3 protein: CASSPDRRVYEQYF
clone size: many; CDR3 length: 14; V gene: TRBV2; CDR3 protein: CASSDPRYTETQYF
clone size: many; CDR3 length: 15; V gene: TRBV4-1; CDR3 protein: CASSRSGRASDTQYF
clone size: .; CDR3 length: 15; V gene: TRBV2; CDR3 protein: CASSHTWTGDKEQFF
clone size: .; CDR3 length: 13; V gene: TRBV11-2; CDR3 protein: CASSGRIRNEQFF
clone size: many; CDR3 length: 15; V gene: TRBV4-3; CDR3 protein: CASSQERTSLYEQYF
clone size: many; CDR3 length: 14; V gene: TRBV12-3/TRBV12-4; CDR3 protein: CASSFASGRDEQYF
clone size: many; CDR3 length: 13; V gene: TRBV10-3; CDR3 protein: CAISGVTSYEQYF
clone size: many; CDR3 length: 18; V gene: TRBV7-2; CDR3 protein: CASSLVVPWDYIQETQYF
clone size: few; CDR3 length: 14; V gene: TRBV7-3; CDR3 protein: CASSRTGGRETQYF
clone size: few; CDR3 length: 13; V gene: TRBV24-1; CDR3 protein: CATSDDPGDEQYF
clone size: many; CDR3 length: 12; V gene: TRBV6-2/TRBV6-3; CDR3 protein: CASSYGGGELFF
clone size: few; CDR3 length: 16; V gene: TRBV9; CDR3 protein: CASSVSPANSGNTIYF
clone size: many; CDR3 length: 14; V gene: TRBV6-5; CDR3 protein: CASSYPGLADEQYF
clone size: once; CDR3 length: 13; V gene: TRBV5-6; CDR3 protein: CASSSGTSREQFF
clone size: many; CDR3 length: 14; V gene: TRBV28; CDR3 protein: CASSPSLRIAEAFF
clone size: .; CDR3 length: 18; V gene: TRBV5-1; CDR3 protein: CASSDGFPDKSSYNEQFF
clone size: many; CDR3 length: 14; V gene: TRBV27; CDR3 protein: CASSLGTSNQPQHF
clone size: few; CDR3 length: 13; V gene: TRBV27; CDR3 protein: CASSFGGATEAFF
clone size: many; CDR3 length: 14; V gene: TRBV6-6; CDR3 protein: CASSYVGTAYEQYF
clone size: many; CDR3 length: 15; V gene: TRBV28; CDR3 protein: CASSWTSVNTGELFF
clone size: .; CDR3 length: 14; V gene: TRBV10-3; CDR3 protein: CAISDGGLFQPQHF
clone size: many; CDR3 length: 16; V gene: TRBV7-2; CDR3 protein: CASSLIPGGSTDTQYF
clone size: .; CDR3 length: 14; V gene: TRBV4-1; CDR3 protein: CASSQVTGNEKLFF
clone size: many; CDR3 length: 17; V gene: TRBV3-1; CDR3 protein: CASSQGLAGAAKNIQYF
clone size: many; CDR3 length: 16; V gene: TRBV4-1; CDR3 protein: CASSHRHTNSYNEQFF
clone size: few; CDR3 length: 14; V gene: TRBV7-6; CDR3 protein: CASSPTGEHNEQFF
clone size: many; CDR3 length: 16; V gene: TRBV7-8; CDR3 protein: CASSLGLADIQETQYF
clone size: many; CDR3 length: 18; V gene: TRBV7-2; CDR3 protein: CASSLIGTPSPYNSPLHF
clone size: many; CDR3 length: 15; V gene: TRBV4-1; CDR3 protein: CASSQRLAGGYEQYF
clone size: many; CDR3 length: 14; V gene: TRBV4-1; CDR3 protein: CASSEIVSVVEQYF
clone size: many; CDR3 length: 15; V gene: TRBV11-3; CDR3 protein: CASSLGQLGNTEAFF
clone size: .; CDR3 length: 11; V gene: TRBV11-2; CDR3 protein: CASRVGETQYF
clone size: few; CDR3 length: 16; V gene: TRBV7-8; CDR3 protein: CASKPLGGISHDEQFF
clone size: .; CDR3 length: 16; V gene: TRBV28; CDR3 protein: CASSPPWERVDNEQFF
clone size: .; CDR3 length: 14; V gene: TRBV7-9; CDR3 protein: CASSLDGSLNEQFF
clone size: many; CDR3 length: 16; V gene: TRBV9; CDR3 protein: CASSVSQEMPNYGYTF